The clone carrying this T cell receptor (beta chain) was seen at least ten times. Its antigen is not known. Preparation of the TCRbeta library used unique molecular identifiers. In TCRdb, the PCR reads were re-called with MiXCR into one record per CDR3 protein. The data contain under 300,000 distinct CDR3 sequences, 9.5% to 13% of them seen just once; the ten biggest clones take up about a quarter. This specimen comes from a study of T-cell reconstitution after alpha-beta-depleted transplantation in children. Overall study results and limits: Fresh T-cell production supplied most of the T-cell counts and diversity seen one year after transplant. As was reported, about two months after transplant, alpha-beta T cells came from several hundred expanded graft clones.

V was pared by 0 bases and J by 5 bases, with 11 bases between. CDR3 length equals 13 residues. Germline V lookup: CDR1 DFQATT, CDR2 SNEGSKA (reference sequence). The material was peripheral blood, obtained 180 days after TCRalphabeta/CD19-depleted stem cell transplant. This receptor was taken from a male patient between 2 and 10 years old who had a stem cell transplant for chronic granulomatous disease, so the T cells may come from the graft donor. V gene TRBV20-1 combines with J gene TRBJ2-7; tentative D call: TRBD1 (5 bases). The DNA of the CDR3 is TGCAGTGCTAGAGACAGGGTTCAGAACGAGCAGTACTTC. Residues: CSARDRVQNEQYF.